Listed below are T cell receptor beta chains from one sample, sequenced in a study of T cells in Graves' hyperthyroidism and ophthalmopathy. From the multiplex PCR reads, TCRdb called clonotypes with MiXCR, one entry per CDR3 protein. The sample consists of over 300,000 distinct CDR3 sequences, 14% of them appearing once. Sequencing was carried out using blood. The receptors were sampled from a woman aged 55 to 70 with Graves' hyperthyroidism. Both conserved end residues are part of each CDR3. The order of the fields is J gene, V gene, clone size, D gene, CDR3 protein, CDR3 DNA. A D gene is named only where the DNA matches it firmly. Not every row has a clone size; where given, it reads once, few, many or a size class.

J: TRBJ2-1
V: TRBV7-2
size: many
D: TRBD2
CDR3: CASSLSQGPGGEQFF
DNA: TGTGCCAGCAGCCTAAGTCAAGGACCGGGAGGTGAGCAGTTCTTC

J: TRBJ2-7
V: TRBV5-1
size: many
D: -
CDR3: CASSFSSGTSYEQYF
DNA: TGCGCCAGCAGCTTTTCCTCAGGGACCTCCTACGAGCAGTACTTC

J: TRBJ2-2
V: TRBV7-3
size: many
D: -
CDR3: CASSLFSTTGPRTGELFF
DNA: TGTGCCAGCAGCTTATTCTCTACGACGGGGCCTCGCACCGGGGAGCTGTTTTTT

J: TRBJ2-2
V: TRBV5-1
size: many
D: TRBD2
CDR3: CASRPSGMIGGELFF
DNA: TGCGCCAGCAGACCAAGCGGGATGATTGGCGGGGAGCTGTTTTTT

J: TRBJ1-5
V: TRBV7-8
size: many
D: -
CDR3: CASSLGTDPGPQHF
DNA: TGTGCCAGCAGCTTAGGGACCGATCCAGGGCCCCAGCATTTT

J: TRBJ1-6
V: TRBV11-2
size: many
D: -
CDR3: CASSLEHNSPLHF
DNA: TGTGCCAGCAGCTTAGAACATAATTCACCCCTCCACTTT

J: TRBJ2-1
V: TRBV30
size: -
D: -
CDR3: CAWSDWAGIHEQFF
DNA: TGTGCCTGGAGCGACTGGGCGGGAATACATGAGCAGTTCTTC

J: TRBJ2-5
V: TRBV6-1
size: many
D: -
CDR3: CASTWDRLDGRETQYF
DNA: TGTGCCAGCACCTGGGACAGACTCGACGGGAGAGAGACCCAGTACTTC

J: TRBJ1-5
V: TRBV10-3
size: many
D: -
CDR3: CAISPLASQPQHF
DNA: TGTGCCATCAGTCCTCTAGCTAGTCAGCCCCAGCATTTT

J: TRBJ2-5
V: TRBV9
size: few
D: TRBD2
CDR3: CASSTRTSGRFGETQYF
DNA: TGTGCCAGCAGCACCCGGACTAGCGGGAGGTTCGGAGAGACCCAGTACTTC

J: TRBJ2-7
V: TRBV20-1
size: many
D: TRBD2
CDR3: CSARELAGPYEQYF
DNA: TGCAGTGCTAGAGAACTAGCGGGGCCCTACGAGCAGTACTTC

J: TRBJ1-3
V: TRBV12-3/TRBV12-4
size: many
D: TRBD1
CDR3: CASSRQGLLSGNTIYF
DNA: TGTGCCAGCAGTAGACAGGGGCTTCTATCTGGAAACACCATATATTTT

J: TRBJ2-7
V: TRBV20-1
size: -
D: TRBD2
CDR3: CSARESLIAGNYEQYF
DNA: TGCAGTGCTAGAGAGTCCCTTATAGCGGGAAACTACGAGCAGTACTTC

J: TRBJ2-2
V: TRBV20-1
size: many
D: TRBD2
CDR3: CSASTGLAVNTGELFF
DNA: TGCAGTGCTAGTACCGGACTAGCGGTAAACACCGGGGAGCTGTTTTTT

J: TRBJ2-1
V: TRBV5-1
size: -
D: TRBD2
CDR3: CASSRTSGRARDEQFF
DNA: TGCGCCAGCAGCCGGACTAGCGGGAGGGCAAGGGATGAGCAGTTCTTC

J: TRBJ2-7
V: TRBV3-1
size: many
D: TRBD2
CDR3: CASSQGLADEQYF
DNA: TGTGCCAGCAGCCAGGGACTAGCAGACGAGCAGTACTTC

J: TRBJ2-3
V: TRBV27
size: -
D: TRBD2
CDR3: CASSPLLWSGSQYF
DNA: TGTGCCAGCAGTCCCCTTTTATGGAGCGGGAGTCAGTATTTT

J: TRBJ1-1
V: TRBV7-9
size: many
D: -
CDR3: CASQTGWSTEAFF
DNA: TGTGCCAGCCAAACAGGGTGGAGCACTGAAGCTTTCTTT

J: TRBJ1-2
V: TRBV7-9
size: many
D: TRBD1
CDR3: CASTGVYGYTF
DNA: TGTGCCAGTACAGGGGTCTATGGCTACACCTTC

J: TRBJ2-5
V: TRBV20-1
size: -
D: -
CDR3: CSARGPRAILSLQETQYF
DNA: TGCAGTGCTAGAGGACCCCGGGCTATTCTATCCCTACAAGAGACCCAGTACTTC

J: TRBJ2-5
V: TRBV12-3/TRBV12-4
size: -
D: TRBD2
CDR3: CASRRTSGDQETQYF
DNA: TGTGCCAGCAGGAGGACTAGCGGGGACCAAGAGACCCAGTACTTC

J: TRBJ2-7
V: TRBV19
size: once
D: TRBD2
CDR3: CASSARTSGSLYEQYF
DNA: TGTGCCAGTAGTGCCCGGACTAGCGGGAGCCTCTACGAGCAGTACTTC

J: TRBJ2-1
V: TRBV28
size: many
D: TRBD2
CDR3: CASSLPQLAGVNNEQFF
DNA: TGTGCCAGCAGTTTACCCCAACTAGCGGGAGTGAACAATGAGCAGTTCTTC

J: TRBJ2-7
V: TRBV3-1
size: many
D: TRBD1
CDR3: CASRGDRTYEQYF
DNA: TGTGCCAGCAGGGGGGACAGGACCTACGAGCAGTACTTC

J: TRBJ1-1
V: TRBV12-3/TRBV12-4
size: many
D: -
CDR3: CASSLRLGAGMNTEAFF
DNA: TGTGCCAGCTCCCTACGGCTGGGGGCGGGAATGAACACTGAAGCTTTCTTT

J: TRBJ1-2
V: TRBV7-3
size: few
D: TRBD1
CDR3: CASSPGTGISPYGYTF
DNA: TGTGCCAGTAGTCCTGGGACAGGGATTAGTCCCTATGGCTACACCTTC

J: TRBJ2-7
V: TRBV11-3
size: few
D: -
CDR3: CAGSLSSWPYEQYF
DNA: TGTGCCGGCAGCTTATCTAGCTGGCCCTACGAGCAGTACTTC

J: TRBJ1-5
V: TRBV27
size: many
D: -
CDR3: CASSWTPPAGDQPQHF
DNA: TGTGCCAGCAGTTGGACACCTCCGGCTGGGGATCAGCCCCAGCATTTT

J: TRBJ2-7
V: TRBV19
size: many
D: -
CDR3: CASSTDREGEQYF
DNA: TGTGCCAGTAGTACGGACAGGGAGGGCGAGCAGTACTTC

J: TRBJ1-5
V: TRBV6-1
size: few
D: -
CDR3: CASSRGAPNQPQHF
DNA: TGTGCCAGCAGCCGCGGGGCACCGAATCAGCCCCAGCATTTT

J: TRBJ2-1
V: TRBV29-1
size: many
D: -
CDR3: CSVEEQGRSFAYNEQFF
DNA: TGCAGCGTTGAGGAGCAGGGCCGGAGTTTTGCCTACAATGAGCAGTTCTTC

J: TRBJ2-7
V: TRBV3-1
size: many
D: -
CDR3: CASSQEGSVEQYF
DNA: TGTGCCAGCAGCCAAGAGGGGTCTGTCGAGCAGTACTTC

J: TRBJ2-3
V: TRBV3-1
size: many
D: -
CDR3: CASSQEGSTDTQYF
DNA: TGTGCCAGCAGCCAAGAAGGGAGCACAGATACGCAGTATTTT

J: TRBJ2-3
V: TRBV5-1
size: few
D: TRBD2
CDR3: CASSLGAGREADTQYF
DNA: TGCGCCAGCAGCTTGGGGGCCGGGCGGGAGGCAGATACGCAGTATTTT

J: TRBJ2-2
V: TRBV3-1
size: many
D: -
CDR3: CASSHRDTGELFF
DNA: TGTGCCAGCAGCCACAGGGACACCGGGGAGCTGTTTTTT

J: TRBJ2-2
V: TRBV6-1
size: many
D: -
CDR3: CASTRSGAGELFF
DNA: TGTGCCAGCACCCGATCAGGGGCCGGGGAGCTGTTTTTT

J: TRBJ2-2
V: TRBV10-3
size: few
D: TRBD1
CDR3: CAISPTGLAGELFF
DNA: TGTGCCATCAGCCCGACAGGGCTGGCCGGGGAGCTGTTTTTT

J: TRBJ2-5
V: TRBV5-8
size: few
D: -
CDR3: CASSPGHLQETQYF
DNA: TGTGCCAGCAGCCCTGGACACCTCCAAGAGACCCAGTACTTC

J: TRBJ2-1
V: TRBV12-3/TRBV12-4
size: many
D: TRBD2
CDR3: CASSQTAGAVSYNEQFF
DNA: TGTGCCAGCAGCCAAACAGCGGGGGCGGTCTCCTACAATGAGCAGTTCTTC

J: TRBJ2-3
V: TRBV10-3
size: -
D: -
CDR3: CAISPSADTQYF
DNA: TGTGCCATCAGTCCGAGTGCAGATACGCAGTATTTT

J: TRBJ2-7
V: TRBV27
size: few
D: -
CDR3: CASSLSERPSYEQYF
DNA: TGTGCCAGCAGTTTAAGTGAGCGCCCCTCCTACGAGCAGTACTTC

J: TRBJ2-7
V: TRBV10-3
size: few
D: -
CDR3: CAISRTESSYEQYF
DNA: TGTGCCATCAGTCGGACAGAAAGCTCCTACGAGCAGTACTTC

J: TRBJ1-5
V: TRBV19
size: -
D: -
CDR3: CASGDRSNQPQHF
DNA: TGTGCCAGTGGTGACAGAAGCAATCAGCCCCAGCATTTT

J: TRBJ2-7
V: TRBV6-1
size: many
D: TRBD2
CDR3: CASSVGTSGSAAYEQYF
DNA: TGTGCCAGCAGTGTTGGGACTAGCGGGAGTGCGGCCTACGAGCAGTACTTC

J: TRBJ2-2
V: TRBV20-1
size: -
D: TRBD1
CDR3: CSARSGQSNTGELFF
DNA: TGCAGTGCTAGATCGGGACAGTCAAACACCGGGGAGCTGTTTTTT

J: TRBJ2-4
V: TRBV3-1
size: many
D: -
CDR3: CASSQAGGLSKNIQYF
DNA: TGTGCCAGCAGCCAGGCCGGGGGGCTATCCAAAAACATTCAGTACTTC

J: TRBJ1-1
V: TRBV28
size: many
D: -
CDR3: CASGPWGTEAFF
DNA: TGTGCCAGCGGGCCCTGGGGCACTGAAGCTTTCTTT

J: TRBJ2-1
V: TRBV27
size: few
D: -
CDR3: CASSLYRDLYNEQFF
DNA: TGTGCCAGCAGTTTATACAGGGACCTCTACAATGAGCAGTTCTTC

J: TRBJ2-7
V: TRBV3-1
size: many
D: -
CDR3: CASSQAWNEQYF
DNA: TGTGCCAGCAGCCAAGCGTGGAACGAGCAGTACTTC

J: TRBJ2-7
V: TRBV7-8
size: -
D: -
CDR3: CASSALIIYEQYF
DNA: TGTGCCAGCAGCGCCCTCATAATCTACGAGCAGTACTTC

J: TRBJ1-2
V: TRBV5-4
size: few
D: -
CDR3: CASSSGRINYGYTF
DNA: TGTGCCAGCAGCTCGGGACGGATTAACTATGGCTACACCTTC

J: TRBJ2-7
V: TRBV29-1
size: -
D: TRBD2
CDR3: CSVRKVAGGNEQYF
DNA: TGCAGCGTCCGGAAGGTAGCGGGAGGAAACGAGCAGTACTTC

J: TRBJ1-5
V: TRBV2
size: -
D: TRBD1
CDR3: CASRAGTGDNQPQHF
DNA: TGTGCCAGCAGAGCCGGGACAGGGGACAATCAGCCCCAGCATTTT

J: TRBJ2-1
V: TRBV5-1
size: many
D: TRBD1
CDR3: CASSYGDSSYNEQFF
DNA: TGCGCCAGCAGCTACGGGGACAGCTCCTACAATGAGCAGTTCTTC

J: TRBJ2-4
V: TRBV12-3/TRBV12-4
size: many
D: TRBD2
CDR3: CASSPLAGQNIQYF
DNA: TGTGCCAGCAGCCCGCTAGCGGGACAAAACATTCAGTACTTC